This T cell receptor beta chain was observed in a study of cytomegalovirus exposure and HLA in healthy donors. The PCR had 60 Vbeta and 13 Jbeta primers. The assay was immunoSEQ multiplex PCR, and TCRdb's table has in-frame clones only and misses some. In the table there are roughly 100,000 clones, 83% of which are singletons. On this clone: Its antigen is not identified.

Study observations and caveats: Per a later analysis, 18,000 or so TCR beta sequences showed association with HLA alleles at 0.05 false discovery rate. There were three CMV-associated chains whose specificity for CMV antigens was confirmed in vitro.

V was clipped by 7 bases and J by 1 base; unmatched bases: 12. Germline V gene data show CDR1 as SNHLY and CDR2 as FYNNEI. The CDR3 totals 16 residues. This clonotype was sampled from a man aged 40-49 years in good health and CMV-seronegative. The material sequenced was PBMCs. The chain joins TRBV2 to TRBJ2-5; 7 positions agree with TRBD1. CDR3 amino acids: CASNQGGRQGQETQYF. CDR3 sequence (DNA): TGTGCCAGCAATCAGGGCGGCCGACAGGGCCAAGAGACCCAGTACTTC.